Given below is one T cell receptor beta chain in context. Its matching antigen is unknown. The data belong to a study of CD8 T cells in ankylosing spondylitis. Study-wide findings and caveats: Prior work had noted some motif variants in reactive arthritis blood and synovial fluid.

Quantitative 5'-RACE with molecular barcodes was used to make the TCR beta libraries. TCRdb re-called the 5' RACE reads with MiXCR, one entry per CDR3 protein. The data contain about 130,000 distinct CDR3 sequences, around 9% of them singletons. Germline V gene lookup returns CDR1 MNHEY and CDR2 SVGEGT. The junction had 12 bases not matched to a gene; V was cut back by 8 bases and J by 0 bases. CDR3 length: 16 residues. Material: blood, either unsorted or a sorted T cell fraction (not recorded which). This chain connects TRBV6-2 or TRBV6-3 to TRBJ2-7; TRBD2 matches 8 bases. The receptor was isolated from a male donor with ankylosing spondylitis or in good health (not recorded which). The CDR3 region has the DNA TGTGCCAGCGCTCCACGCAGAAGCGGGAGCTCCTACGAGCAGTACTTC. Translated: CASAPRRSGSSYEQYF.